These 13 T cell receptor beta chains originate from one sample sequenced in a study of CD8 T cells in ankylosing spondylitis. MiXCR, run by TCRdb on the 5' RACE reads, gives a single entry per CDR3 protein. The sample holds 180,000 or so distinct CDR3 sequences; 11% are singletons and the top ten take 25% to 30%. Sequencing was performed on blood, either unsorted or a sorted T cell fraction (not recorded which). These receptor sequences come from a male donor with ankylosing spondylitis or in good health (not recorded which).

This clonotype came up a few times. The J gene is TRBJ2-2, the V gene TRBV11-2, with 10 bases lining up with TRBD2. V lost 5 bases to trimming and J lost 1 base; unmatched junction nucleotides: 7. Germline CDR1 is SGHAT and CDR2 is FQNNGV. CDR3 size: 17 residues. The CDR3 loop is CASSRTTSGVNTGELFF. DNA of the CDR3: TGTGCCAGCAGCCGAACCACTAGCGGGGTGAACACCGGGGAGCTGTTTTTT.

This clonotype came up a few times. The CDR3 nucleotides read TGTGCCAGCCGAAATAAGGTTTACGAGCAGTACTTC. As protein: CASRNKVYEQYF. The chain is built from TRBV7-2 and TRBJ2-7; D not certain. Per the germline V gene, CDR1 is SGHTA and CDR2 is FQGNSA. This CDR3 is built from 12 residues. The V gene lost 8 bases and the J gene lost 4 bases, with 12 bases spanning the gap. Looking up the rest from reference TRBV7-2 and TRBJ2-7 gives the full variable domain: GAGVSQSPSNKVTEKGKDVELRCDPISGHTALYWYRQSLGQGLEFLIYFQGNSAPDKSGLPSDRFSAERTGGSVSTLTIQRTQQEDSAVYLCASRNKVYEQYFGPGTRLTVT.

This sequence joins TRBV7-6 and TRBJ2-5; D is ambiguous. Germline V gene data show CDR1 as SGHVS and CDR2 as FNYEAQ. This CDR3 region has 15 residues. The V end lost 1 base, the J end lost 2 bases, and 11 bases lay between the germline ends. The CDR3 DNA sequence: TGTGCCAGCAGCTTAGAACGAACAGTTCAAGAGACCCAGTACTTC. Translation: CASSLERTVQETQYF.

The CDR3 reads CASSLEANSDTQYF. CDR3 DNA: TGCGCCAGCAGCTTGGAAGCCAATTCAGATACGCAGTATTTT. J is TRBJ2-3 and V is TRBV5-1; D is unresolved. Trimming took 0 bases from V and 4 from J, leaving 9 bases between them. This CDR3 has 14 residues. Per germline, CDR1 SGHRS and CDR2 YFSETQ.

The chain uses TRBV20-1 and TRBJ2-2; 7 bases are a match to TRBD2. Germline V gene sequence: CDR1 DFQATT, CDR2 SNEGSKA (reference sequence). This CDR3 contains 13 residues. J gave up 4 bases and V 3 bases, and 2 bases lay outside the gene matches. In DNA form, the CDR3 reads TGCAGTGCTAGGGCTAGCGGCACCGGGGAGCTGTTTTTT. It yields the protein CSARASGTGELFF.

This clonotype was seen ten or more times. This chain connects TRBV24-1 to TRBJ2-3; D gene unclear. Trimming took 5 bases from V and 11 from J, leaving 13 bases between them. The CDR3 totals 12 residues. The germline gives CDR1 KGHDR, CDR2 SFDVKD. The DNA for the CDR3 is TGTGCCACCAGTGGCCCTTCTCCAGAGCAGTATTTT. It yields the protein CATSGPSPEQYF.

This clonotype has ten or more counts. The chain has TRBV5-1 and TRBJ2-7; weak D call: TRBD1 (5 bases). The CDR3 is 15 amino acids. Deletions cut 1 base from V and 0 bases from J, with 11 bases between. CDR1 and CDR2 from the germline V gene are SGHRS and YFSETQ. The chain's CDR3 is CASSLSQGSSYEQYF. The DNA for the CDR3 is TGCGCCAGCAGCTTGAGTCAGGGTAGCTCCTACGAGCAGTACTTC.

The rearrangement joins TRBV6-4 to TRBJ1-5, with D possibly matching TRBD1 (5 bases). In germline, CDR1 is MRHNA, CDR2 SNTAGT. V was clipped by 6 bases and J by 2 bases, with 20 bases between them. CDR3 length: 17 residues. CDR3 nucleotides: TGTGCCAGCAGGGACCGGGACCCCCTATCAGGCAATCAGCCCCAGCATTTT. Its translation is CASRDRDPLSGNQPQHF.

The chain employs TRBV6-2 or TRBV6-3 and TRBJ2-3; TRBD2 is a possible D gene (6 bases). Germline V CDR1 and CDR2: MNHEY, SVGEGT. This CDR3 is 15 amino acids long. V lost 1 base and J lost 4, with 12 bases in between. The CDR3 is CASSYFLGGADTQYF. The DNA of the CDR3 is TGTGCCAGCAGTTACTTCCTCGGGGGAGCAGATACGCAGTATTTT.

The chain is built from TRBV9 and TRBJ2-5; TRBD2 agrees at 13 bases. CDR1 and CDR2 from the germline V gene are SGDLS and YYNGEE. After removal of 0 bases from V and 4 bases from J, the junction contained 3 bases not matched to a gene. CDR3 length: 16 residues. CDR3 DNA: TGTGCCAGCAGCGTAGCCGGACTAGCGGGAGCAGAGACCCAGTACTTC. It yields the protein CASSVAGLAGAETQYF.

At least ten counts were recorded for this clonotype. V gene TRBV11-2 combines with J gene TRBJ2-3, with 10 bases aligning to TRBD2. The germline V gene encodes CDR1 SGHAT and CDR2 FQNNGV. J lost 3 bases, V lost 2 bases, and 11 bases had no gene match. CDR3 length: 18 residues. CDR3 residues: CASSLRFLAGDGTDTQYF. CDR3 DNA: TGTGCCAGCAGCTTACGGTTCCTAGCGGGAGATGGAACAGATACGCAGTATTTT.

This clonotype was seen repeatedly, ten times or more. V gene TRBV24-1 combines with J gene TRBJ2-1; possible D gene TRBD2, 5 bases. Per the germline V gene, CDR1 is KGHDR and CDR2 is SFDVKD. The germline V and J ends were trimmed by 7 bases and 2 bases, with 20 bases remaining between them. This CDR3 contains 17 residues. The CDR3 protein is CATSPPLGADTYNEQFF. The CDR3 nucleotides are TGTGCCACCAGCCCCCCCCTGGGAGCTGACACCTACAATGAGCAGTTCTTC.

CDR3 sequence reads: CASSLVGGPRDTQYF. In DNA, the CDR3 is TGTGCCAGCAGTTTGGTGGGGGGCCCTCGGGATACGCAGTATTTT. This chain links TRBV12-3 or TRBV12-4 with TRBJ2-3; D could derive from TRBD1 or TRBD2 (6 bases each). Trimming shortened V by 3 bases and J by 6 bases, and 16 bases separated the two germline ends. The CDR3 sequence is 15 residues long.